Included here is one T cell receptor beta chain sequence, with context. The data originate from a study of blood T cell repertoires in COVID-19. As for the study in general: Sites in the United States, Italy and Spain provided acute and convalescent COVID-19 samples. Sample material is recorded as cDNA or gDNA derived from T cells, B-cell-depleted T cells, or PBMCs.

The J segment lost 4 bases and the V segment lost 4 bases, leaving 15 bases of the junction unmatched. Germline CDR1 is SGHDN and CDR2 is FVKESK. The CDR3 totals 18 residues. TCRdb's table, derived via immunoSEQ multiplex PCR, lists solely in-frame clones and lacks some. The table shows 100,000 or so clones, with more than 75% occurring only once. This chain links TRBV14 with TRBJ1-3, with 8 bases aligning to TRBD1. The sequence derives from a human donor in a cohort sampled during active COVID-19. Material: peripheral blood. This CDR3 reads CASSPRPGQAYLGNTIYF. In DNA form, the CDR3 reads TGTGCCAGCAGCCCCAGACCGGGACAGGCCTACCTAGGAAACACCATATATTTT. The full variable domain, its missing parts supplied by reference TRBV14 and TRBJ1-3, is EAGVTQFPSHSVIEKGQTVTLRCDPISGHDNLYWYRRVMGKEIKFLLHFVKESKQDESGMPNNRFLAERTGGTYSTLKVQPAELEDSGVYFCASSPRPGQAYLGNTIYFGEGSWLTVV.